Below are 22 T cell receptor beta chains sequenced from a single sample in a study of blood T cell repertoires in COVID-19. TCRdb's copy holds only in-frame clones and misses some; the assay was immunoSEQ multiplex PCR. The sample consists of 65,000 to 95,000 clones, 78% of them appearing once. Sequencing input: peripheral blood. Every receptor here comes from a human donor in a cohort sampled during active COVID-19.

This chain uses TRBV7-9 with TRBJ1-1; D is unresolved. This CDR3 has 13 amino acids. Per the germline V gene, CDR1 is SEHNR and CDR2 is FQNEAQ (reference sequence). Trimming took 3 bases from V and 4 from J, leaving 9 bases between them. The DNA for the CDR3 is TGTGCCAGCAGCTTGGAGAGAGGCACTGAAGCTTTCTTT. This gives the protein CASSLERGTEAFF.

Here the CDR3 reads CATWKGAGQYV. CDR3 sequence (DNA): TGCGCCACGTGGAAGGGGGCCGGGCAGTACGTC. The rearrangement links TRBV10-1 to TRBJ2-7, with TRBD1 identical over 7 bases. Germline V gene sequence: CDR1 WNHNN, CDR2 SYGVQD (reference sequence). This CDR3 has 11 residues. V shed 10 bases, J shed 9 bases, and the junction held 9 bases outside the gene matches.

The chain links TRBV14 to TRBJ1-2; D possibly corresponds to TRBD1 (6 bases). V gave up 7 bases and J gave up 0 bases, with 18 bases separating them. Germline V lookup: CDR1 SGHDN, CDR2 FVKESK. This CDR3 has 16 residues. CDR3 nucleotides: TGTGCCAGCACGCCAACAGGGAGATTAGCTAACTATGGCTACACCTTC. Protein sequence: CASTPTGRLANYGYTF.

V usage is TRBV7-3 and J usage is TRBJ1-1; the D is unclear. Germline CDR1 reads SGHTA; CDR2 reads FQGTGA. Trimming stripped 1 base from V and 8 bases from J, with 17 bases between. The CDR3 loop spans 15 amino acids. The CDR3 loop is CASSLNPGPLPEAFF. CDR3 DNA sequence: TGTGCCAGCAGCTTAAATCCAGGTCCATTGCCAGAAGCTTTCTTT.

This clone was recorded a few times. This chain links TRBV2 with TRBJ2-7, with 9 bases identical to TRBD1. The CDR3 loop spans 15 amino acids. Trimming cost V 3 bases and J 3 bases; bases outside gene matches: 6. The germline V gene encodes CDR1 SNHLY and CDR2 FYNNEI. CDR3 nucleotides: TGTGCCAGCAGTGAGGGACAGGGATTTTTCTACGAGCAGTACGTC. It encodes CASSEGQGFFYEQYV.

The rearrangement uses TRBV11-2 and TRBJ2-1; weak D call: TRBD1 (6 bases). Germline V lookup: CDR1 SGHAT, CDR2 FQNNGV. The germline V and J ends were trimmed by 3 bases and 2 bases, with 14 bases remaining between them. This CDR3 spans 16 amino acids. The CDR3 DNA sequence: TGTGCCAGCAGCTTGGGCACAGGGTTCCCCTACAATGAGCAGTTCTTC. This sequence encodes CASSLGTGFPYNEQFF.

This clone was observed a handful of times. J is TRBJ2-7 and V is TRBV11-2; the D gene is possibly TRBD1 (6 bases). The length of the CDR3 is 15 residues. V shed 1 base and J shed 3 bases, with 13 bases lying between them. Germline CDR1 and CDR2: SGHAT and FQNNGV. As DNA, the CDR3 is TGTGCCAGCAGCTTAGTGGGACAACTAGGCTACGAGCAGTACTTC. Amino acids: CASSLVGQLGYEQYF.

This clone has a handful of counts. The V gene is TRBV2, the J gene TRBJ2-7; D gene ambiguous. The V end lost 2 bases, the J end lost 0 bases, and 14 bases lay between the germline ends. Germline V gives CDR1 SNHLY, CDR2 FYNNEI. The CDR3 runs 16 residues. The CDR3 is CASSELATMSSYEQYV. CDR3 DNA sequence: TGTGCCAGCAGTGAATTGGCGACAATGAGCTCCTACGAGCAGTACGTC.

The chain recombines TRBV6-5 with TRBJ2-5, with 8 bases matching TRBD1. V dropped 5 bases and J dropped 2; count of bases not matched to a gene: 7. Germline CDR1 and CDR2: MNHEY and SVGAGI. This CDR3 is 15 amino acids long. CDR3 in amino acids: CASSNRDRKQETQYF. In DNA, the CDR3 is TGTGCCAGCAGTAACCGGGACAGGAAGCAAGAGACCCAGTACTTC.

DNA of the CDR3: TGTGCCAGCAGTGAAAGCGGGGGCCCCCGCACAGATACGCAGTATTTT. This translates into CASSESGGPRTDTQYF. The J gene is TRBJ2-3, the V gene TRBV2, with 8 bases matching TRBD2. This CDR3 spans 16 amino acids. V lost 2 bases to trimming and J lost 1 base; unmatched junction nucleotides: 5. CDR1 SNHLY and CDR2 FYNNEI come from the germline V gene.

V is TRBV28 and J is TRBJ2-7; 8 nucleotides align to TRBD1. Trimming at V came to 5 bases and at J to 6 bases, leaving 15 bases not matched to a gene. Germline-derived CDR1 and CDR2 are MDHEN and SYDVKM. The CDR3 is made up of 16 amino acids. CDR3 in amino acids: CASSPLTGGWRVEQYF. In DNA form, the CDR3 reads TGTGCCAGCAGTCCGCTAACAGGGGGATGGCGAGTCGAGCAGTACTTC.

The J gene is TRBJ2-3, the V gene TRBV11-2; D is perhaps TRBD1 (5 bases). Trimming left V 0 bases short and J 2 bases short, with 9 bases between. This CDR3 is 15 amino acids long. From germline, CDR1 is SGHAT and CDR2 FQNNGV. The CDR3 sequence: CASSLDDRYTDTQYF. The DNA of the CDR3 is TGTGCCAGCAGCTTAGATGACAGATACACAGATACGCAGTATTTT.

V is TRBV11-2 and J is TRBJ2-3, with 7 bases that match TRBD1. The germline gives CDR1 SGHAT, CDR2 FQNNGV. J was trimmed by 3 bases and V by 3 bases; bases with no gene match: 3. The CDR3 runs 14 residues. The CDR3 here is CASSFGTETDTQYF. CDR3 in DNA: TGTGCCAGCAGCTTCGGGACAGAAACAGATACGCAGTATTTT. Looking up the rest from reference TRBV11-2 and TRBJ2-3 gives the full variable domain: EAGVAQSPRYKIIEKRQSVAFWCNPISGHATLYWYQQILGQGPKLLIQFQNNGVVDDSQLPKDRFSAERLKGVDSTLKIQPAKLEDSAVYLCASSFGTETDTQYFGPGTRLTVL.

The V gene is TRBV7-2, the J gene TRBJ2-1; tentatively, D is TRBD2 (6 bases). V was trimmed by 1 base and J by 8 bases, leaving 18 bases between them. CDR3 length: 16 amino acids. Germline V gives CDR1 SGHTA, CDR2 FQGNSA. This CDR3 is CASSLGVTRGGDEQFF. CDR3 nucleotide sequence: TGTGCCAGCAGCTTAGGAGTGACTAGGGGTGGCGATGAGCAGTTCTTC. Filled out from reference TRBV7-2 and TRBJ2-1, the complete variable domain reads GAGVSQSPSNKVTEKGKDVELRCDPISGHTALYWYRQSLGQGLEFLIYFQGNSAPDKSGLPSDRFSAERTGGSVSTLTIQRTQQEDSAVYLCASSLGVTRGGDEQFFGPGTRLTVL.

The chain links TRBV27 to TRBJ1-1, with D possibly matching TRBD1 (6 bases). Germline CDR1 reads MNHEY; CDR2 reads SMNVEV (reference sequence). The CDR3 contains 15 residues. V shed 6 bases and J shed 7 bases, with 21 bases lying between them. CDR3 DNA: TGTGCCAGCAGCCTACAGGGCCTATCGGTCGGTGAAGCTTTCTTT. This gives the protein CASSLQGLSVGEAFF.

J is TRBJ1-1 and V is TRBV5-1, with TRBD1 identical over 8 bases. Losses at the gene ends were 4 bases for V and 6 bases for J; bases not matched to a gene: 5. Germline V gives CDR1 SGHRS, CDR2 YFSETQ. The CDR3 spans 13 residues. In nucleotides, the CDR3 is TGCGCCAGCAGCCTCGACAGGGGCGCTGAAGCTTTCTTT. It specifies CASSLDRGAEAFF.

V and J are TRBV7-8 and TRBJ2-6; the D gene is possibly TRBD1 (5 bases). There are 15 residues in the CDR3. The germline V gene has CDR1 SGHVS and CDR2 FQNEAQ. V was shortened by 4 bases and J by 2 bases, with 9 bases between the two germline ends. This CDR3 is CASSSQATGANVLTF. The CDR3 DNA reads TGTGCCAGCAGCTCACAGGCAACTGGGGCCAACGTCCTGACTTTC.

The chain uses TRBV6-5 and TRBJ2-7; D gene unclear. Looked up from germline, CDR1 is MNHEY and CDR2 is SVGAGI. The CDR3 runs 12 residues. The V gene lost 6 bases and the J gene lost 0 bases, with 6 bases spanning the gap. This CDR3 reads CASSGDSYEQYV. The CDR3, as DNA: TGTGCCAGCAGCGGAGACTCCTACGAGCAGTACGTC.

The V call is TRBV18, the J call TRBJ1-3; 9 positions agree with TRBD1. The CDR3 has 17 amino acids. The junction had 12 bases not matched to a gene; V was cut back by 3 bases and J by 6 bases. The V gene's germline CDR1 is KGHSH and CDR2 LQKENI. The CDR3 coding sequence is TGTGCCAGCTCACCGCCGGGACAGGGATTAGAAGTAAACACCATATATTTT. Residues: CASSPPGQGLEVNTIYF.

This sequence joins TRBV6-2 or TRBV6-3 and TRBJ1-1, with D tentatively TRBD1 (6 bases). This CDR3 is 14 amino acids long. Per the germline V gene, CDR1 is MNHEY and CDR2 is SVGEGT. Trimming cost V 5 bases and J 1 base, with 11 bases left between them. The CDR3 loop is CASSLTGQNTEAFF. The CDR3 DNA follows: TGTGCCAGCAGTCTGACAGGTCAGAACACTGAAGCTTTCTTT.

The chain combines TRBV7-9 with TRBJ2-1; 13 nucleotides line up with TRBD2. The CDR3 is 19 residues long. The V segment lost 5 bases and the J segment 4 bases; nucleotides outside the gene matches: 14. Looked up from germline, CDR1 is SEHNR and CDR2 is FQNEAQ (reference sequence). The CDR3 DNA sequence: TGTGCCAGCAGCCCGGGACTAGCGGGGATGACGTCGCTTTACAATGAGCAGTTCTTC. It specifies CASSPGLAGMTSLYNEQFF.

This clone was detected once. The V gene is TRBV27, the J gene TRBJ2-3; 10 nucleotides line up with TRBD2. This CDR3 comprises 14 residues. The germline V gene encodes CDR1 MNHEY and CDR2 SMNVEV (reference sequence). The J segment lost 6 bases and the V segment lost 4 bases, leaving 4 bases of the junction unmatched. The CDR3 nucleotides read TGTGCCAGCAGTTACCTAGCGGGAGACGATACGCAGTATTTT. This translates into CASSYLAGDDTQYF.